The 24 T cell receptor beta chains presented below share a single source sample, sequenced in a study of cytomegalovirus exposure and HLA in healthy donors (dated by TCRdb to about 2017). Library preparation employed the immunoSEQ multiplex PCR assay. A mixture of 60 forward primers for TCR Vbeta segments and 13 reverse primers for TCR Jbeta segments was used in the multiplex PCR. TCRdb obtained this table from immuneACCESS and retained in-frame rearrangements with V and J assigned. These tables miss some clones; where compared with another copy, unresolved V genes account for less than half of the shortfall, and the remainder is unexplained. Recorded for this sample are about 190,000 clones; roughly 76% of them occurred a single time. The top ten clones comprise 6.3% of the sample. The sample comprised PBMCs. The receptors stem from a man aged 40-49 years in good health and CMV-seropositive.

CDR3 DNA sequence: TGTGCCAGCCGACGGCAGGGGGGCGATCAGCCCCAGCATTTT. Encoded protein: CASRRQGGDQPQHF. The gene calls are TRBV6-5 and TRBJ1-5; 7 bases map to TRBD1. Germline CDR1 and CDR2: MNHEY and SVGAGI. Unmatched junction bases numbered 9, after V lost 8 bases and J lost 5 bases. The CDR3 extends over 14 amino acids.

In the case of this clone: The junction and the germline gene differ at one end; a read error may be behind it. The chain couples TRBV7-7 to TRBJ1-1, with D tentatively TRBD1 (6 bases). Germline V gene sequence: CDR1 SSHAT, CDR2 FNYEAQ (reference sequence). This CDR3 is built from 13 residues. The CDR3 spells CASSFAGDTEAFF. DNA for the CDR3: TGTGCTAGCAGCTTCGCAGGGGACACTGAAGCTTTCTTT.

The chain employs TRBV5-1 and TRBJ2-2; 13 bases are shared with TRBD2. The trim removed 7 bases at V and 1 base at J, leaving 7 bases unmatched. The CDR3 extends over 17 amino acids. Germline loops: CDR1 SGHRS, CDR2 YFSETQ. For the CDR3, the DNA is TGCGCCAGCCGGGGGACTAGCGGGGAAATGAACACCGGGGAGCTGTTTTTT. This sequence encodes CASRGTSGEMNTGELFF.

The rearrangement uses TRBV4-3 and TRBJ2-3; 8 bases fit TRBD2. The CDR3 length is 16 residues. In germline, CDR1 is LGHNA, CDR2 YSLEER. J lost 2 bases, V lost 1 base, and 5 bases had no gene match. CDR3 region: CASSQGVAGITDTQYF. The CDR3 DNA sequence: TGCGCCAGCAGCCAAGGCGTAGCGGGAATCACAGATACGCAGTATTTT.

The CDR3 sequence is CASSPRTGQGEAFF. The CDR3 DNA reads as TGTGCCAGCTCACCTAGGACAGGGCAAGGTGAAGCTTTCTTT. The chain recombines TRBV18 with TRBJ1-1; TRBD1 matches at 8 bases. Trimming removed 3 bases from V and 7 bases from J; junction bases left unmatched: 7. The CDR3 loop spans 14 amino acids. CDR1 KGHSH and CDR2 LQKENI come from the germline V gene.

V usage is TRBV7-4 and J usage is TRBJ1-4; TRBD1 aligns across 8 bases. The CDR3 consists of 17 residues. Germline V gene sequence: CDR1 SGHVT, CDR2 SQSDAQ. The J segment lost 6 bases and the V segment lost 1 base, leaving 10 bases of the junction unmatched. The DNA of the CDR3 is TGTGCCAGCAGCTTAGAGGACAGGGTTTCTAAGGATGAAAAACTGTTTTTT. Its translation is CASSLEDRVSKDEKLFF.

The chain recombines TRBV5-1 with TRBJ1-1; TRBD1 is a possible D gene (6 bases). Germline assignment: CDR1 SGHRS and CDR2 YFSETQ. V lost 0 bases and J lost 7, with 10 bases in between. CDR3 length: 13 residues. This CDR3 is CASSLAGDLEAFF. The CDR3 nucleotides are TGCGCCAGCAGCTTGGCAGGGGACCTTGAAGCTTTCTTT. The whole variable domain, remainder taken from reference TRBV5-1 and TRBJ1-1, is KAGVTQTPRYLIKTRGQQVTLSCSPISGHRSVSWYQQTPGQGLQFLFEYFSETQRNKGNFPGRFSGRQFSNSRSEMNVSTLELGDSALYLCASSLAGDLEAFFGQGTRLTVV.

The chain employs TRBV9 and TRBJ2-3, with TRBD2 identical over 14 bases. Germline V gene sequence: CDR1 SGDLS, CDR2 YYNGEE. This CDR3 has 15 residues. The junction had 2 bases not matched to a gene; V was cut back by 4 bases and J by 4 bases. CDR3 nucleotides: TGTGCCAGCAGCACGACTAGCGGGGGGGCAGATACGCAGTATTTT. Translation: CASSTTSGGADTQYF.

The V call is TRBV4-3, the J call TRBJ2-3; D perhaps matches TRBD1 (6 bases). The CDR3 spans 19 residues. CDR1 is LGHNA, CDR2 YSLEER, per germline. The V and J ends lost 1 base and 1 base respectively, with 21 bases between them. Here the CDR3 DNA reads TGCGCCAGCAGCCAAGGCCCCCACCTTCAGACAGGCGGCACAGATACGCAGTATTTT. This codes for CASSQGPHLQTGGTDTQYF.

The gene calls are TRBV9 and TRBJ2-3; 10 bases match TRBD1. J lost 3 bases, V lost 3 bases, and 4 bases had no gene match. Germline V lookup: CDR1 SGDLS, CDR2 YYNGEE. This CDR3 spans 15 amino acids. CDR3 sequence: CASSDGQGGTDTQYF. The CDR3 DNA follows: TGTGCCAGCAGCGACGGACAGGGGGGAACAGATACGCAGTATTTT.

The chain employs TRBV5-1 and TRBJ2-5; 9 nucleotides align to TRBD1. This CDR3 has 14 residues. Germline CDR1 and CDR2: SGHRS and YFSETQ. V shed 5 bases and J 4 bases; nucleotides not matched to a gene: 6. The CDR3 DNA reads as TGCGCCAGCAGGAACACAGGGGGCGTAGAGACCCAGTACTTC. Translating it yields CASRNTGGVETQYF.

The CDR3 sequence: CASSWTPADAYEQYF. Written as DNA, the CDR3 is TGCGCCAGCAGCTGGACTCCAGCGGACGCCTACGAGCAGTACTTC. The rearrangement joins TRBV5-1 to TRBJ2-7; D is perhaps TRBD2 (5 bases). Trimming took 3 bases from V and 2 from J, leaving 15 bases between them. Germline V gene lookup returns CDR1 SGHRS and CDR2 YFSETQ. The CDR3 has 15 amino acids. Full variable domain (remainder filled in from reference TRBV5-1 and TRBJ2-7): KAGVTQTPRYLIKTRGQQVTLSCSPISGHRSVSWYQQTPGQGLQFLFEYFSETQRNKGNFPGRFSGRQFSNSRSEMNVSTLELGDSALYLCASSWTPADAYEQYFGPGTRLTVT.

The chain is built from TRBV18 and TRBJ2-5; the D is unclear. The ends were cut back, 2 bases at V and 2 bases at J, with 6 bases in the middle. This CDR3 region has 13 residues. CDR1 is KGHSH and CDR2 is LQKENI in the germline V gene. CDR3 DNA sequence: TGTGCCAGCTCACCATACACACAAGAGACCCAGTACTTC. It encodes CASSPYTQETQYF. Together with reference TRBV18 and TRBJ2-5, the CDR3 gives the full variable domain: NAGVMQNPRHLVRRRGQEARLRCSPMKGHSHVYWYRQLPEEGLKFMVYLQKENIIDESGMPKERFSAEFPKEGPSILRIQQVVRGDSAAYFCASSPYTQETQYFGPGTRLLVL.

This clone appeared a single time. This chain links TRBV6-5 with TRBJ2-1, with a possible D match to TRBD2 (6 bases). The germline V gene has CDR1 MNHEY and CDR2 SVGAGI. The CDR3 is 15 amino acids. The ends were cut back, 6 bases at V and 3 bases at J, with 15 bases in the middle. The CDR3 nucleotides are TGTGCCAGCAGCCCACGGACTATCGGCTACAATGAGCAGTTCTTC. Translation gives CASSPRTIGYNEQFF.

This clone was seen only once. This chain uses TRBV7-9 with TRBJ2-7; 10 positions agree with TRBD2. Germline loops: CDR1 SEHNR, CDR2 FQNEAQ (reference sequence). J gave up 4 bases and V 4 bases, and 7 bases lay outside the gene matches. This CDR3 comprises 15 residues. CDR3 nucleotides: TGTGCCAGCAGCTCCCCCACTAGCGGGGAATACGAGCAGTACTTC. Translated: CASSSPTSGEYEQYF.

The chain employs TRBV19 and TRBJ1-1; D not resolved. Germline values: CDR1 LNHDA, CDR2 SQIVND (reference sequence). With 8 bases removed from V and 6 bases from J, the gap between germline ends came to 10 bases. CDR3 length equals 11 residues. In DNA form, the CDR3 reads TGTGCCAGTGACGGAGGGTCTGAAGCTTTCTTT. Translation: CASDGGSEAFF.

V and J are TRBV4-3 and TRBJ1-2, with a possible D match to TRBD1 (6 bases). The CDR3 is made up of 18 amino acids. The V end was cut by 0 bases, the J end by 1 base, with 18 bases between. Germline V gene sequence: CDR1 LGHNA, CDR2 YSLEER. The CDR3 coding sequence is TGCGCCAGCAGCCAAGATGGGGGCCGGGGACCCCTTAACTATGGCTACACCTTC. Translated, it gives CASSQDGGRGPLNYGYTF.

The chain links TRBV29-1 to TRBJ1-4; 7 positions match TRBD1. Germline assignment: CDR1 SQVTM and CDR2 ANQGSEA. CDR3 length equals 15 residues. After removal of 6 bases from V and 0 bases from J, the junction contained 7 bases not matched to a gene. The CDR3 region is CSVSGQSATNEKLFF. CDR3 nucleotides: TGCAGCGTGTCGGGACAGTCTGCAACTAATGAAAAACTGTTTTTT.

The CDR3 here is CASSPQALNTEAFF. CDR3 sequence (DNA): TGTGCCAGCTCACCACAAGCTTTGAACACTGAAGCTTTCTTT. The chain combines TRBV18 with TRBJ1-1, with D unclear. CDR3 length equals 14 residues. The germline V gene has CDR1 KGHSH and CDR2 LQKENI. V shed 1 base and J shed 0 bases, with 6 bases lying between them.

The chain employs TRBV7-2 and TRBJ1-4, with D unresolved. The germline V and J ends were trimmed by 2 bases and 11 bases, with 6 bases remaining between them. Looked up from germline, CDR1 is SGHTA and CDR2 is FQGNSA. There are 11 residues in the CDR3. This CDR3 is CASSLRGKLFF. For the CDR3, the DNA is TGTGCCAGCAGCTTAAGAGGGAAACTGTTTTTT. The full variable domain, with the rest looked up from reference TRBV7-2 and TRBJ1-4, is GAGVSQSPSNKVTEKGKDVELRCDPISGHTALYWYRQSLGQGLEFLIYFQGNSAPDKSGLPSDRFSAERTGGSVSTLTIQRTQQEDSAVYLCASSLRGKLFFGSGTQLSVL.

The chain employs TRBV6-5 and TRBJ1-1; 8 positions match TRBD1. This CDR3 is 15 amino acids long. Trimming took 2 bases from V and 6 from J; bases not matched to a gene: 8. The germline V gene encodes CDR1 MNHEY and CDR2 SVGAGI. CDR3 nucleotide sequence: TGTGCCAGCAGTTACGGGCCTGCAGGGGGCGCTGAAGCTTTCTTT. This gives the protein CASSYGPAGGAEAFF.

This clone was seen a single time. This chain uses TRBV7-6 with TRBJ2-2; D perhaps matches TRBD1 (6 bases). CDR3 length equals 13 residues. With 5 bases removed from V and 6 bases from J, the gap between germline ends came to 10 bases. Per germline, CDR1 SGHVS and CDR2 FNYEAQ. CDR3 DNA: TGTGCCAGCAGCCCAACAGGGCCCGGGGAGCTGTTTTTT. Protein product: CASSPTGPGELFF.

The J gene is TRBJ1-5, the V gene TRBV7-9; TRBD1 matches at 7 bases. CDR1 is SEHNR and CDR2 is FQNEAQ in the germline V gene (reference sequence). The CDR3 consists of 16 residues. With 5 bases clipped from V and 1 base from J, the junction kept 8 bases outside the gene matches. Here the CDR3 reads CASSLGTEGSNQPQHF. The CDR3 coding sequence is TGTGCCAGCAGCCTCGGGACAGAAGGGAGCAATCAGCCCCAGCATTTT.

This chain uses TRBV19 with TRBJ1-5; D possibly corresponds to TRBD1 (6 bases). Trimming cost V 5 bases and J 3 bases, with 14 bases left between them. The CDR3 contains 15 residues. Germline loops: CDR1 LNHDA, CDR2 SQIVND (reference sequence). Written as DNA, the CDR3 is TGTGCCAGTAGTTACTTCCAGGGGAACAATCAGCCCCAGCATTTT. Amino acid sequence: CASSYFQGNNQPQHF.